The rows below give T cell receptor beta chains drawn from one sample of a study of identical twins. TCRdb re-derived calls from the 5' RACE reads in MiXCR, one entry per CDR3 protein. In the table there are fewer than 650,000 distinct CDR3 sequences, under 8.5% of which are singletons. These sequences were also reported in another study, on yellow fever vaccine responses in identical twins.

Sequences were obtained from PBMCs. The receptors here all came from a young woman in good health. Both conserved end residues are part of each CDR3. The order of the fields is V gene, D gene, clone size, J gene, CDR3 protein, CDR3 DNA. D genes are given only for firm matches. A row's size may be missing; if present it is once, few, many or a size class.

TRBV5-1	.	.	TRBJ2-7	CASSHAVRLADTSYEQYF	TGCGCCAGCAGTCACGCCGTACGCCTAGCTGATACTTCCTACGAGCAGTACTTC
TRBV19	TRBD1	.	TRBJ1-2	CASSTGQGSFAGYTF	TGTGCCAGTAGTACCGGACAGGGATCTTTTGCTGGCTACACCTTC
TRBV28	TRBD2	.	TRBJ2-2	CAGTSGGNGELFF	TGTGCCGGGACTAGCGGGGGGAACGGGGAGCTGTTTTTT
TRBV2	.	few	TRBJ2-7	CASSEEGVPVALEYF	TGTGCCAGCAGTGAAGAGGGGGTTCCCGTAGCCCTAGAGTACTTC
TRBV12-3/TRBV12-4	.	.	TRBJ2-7	CASSWGTLTYEQYF	TGTGCCAGCAGCTGGGGAACCCTGACCTACGAGCAGTACTTC
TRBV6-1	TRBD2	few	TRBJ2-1	CASSDPGTKPKTGFF	TGTGCCAGCAGTGACCCCGGGACTAAACCAAAAACGGGGTTCTTC
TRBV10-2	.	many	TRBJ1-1	CASKGGPGAEAFF	TGCGCCAGCAAGGGCGGCCCTGGGGCTGAAGCTTTCTTT
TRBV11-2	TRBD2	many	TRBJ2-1	CASSLVVDSGGVFNEQFF	TGTGCCAGCAGCTTAGTTGTAGATAGCGGGGGGGTTTTCAATGAGCAGTTCTTC
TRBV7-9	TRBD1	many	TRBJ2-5	CASSLIGQEETQYF	TGTGCCAGCAGCTTAATAGGACAGGAGGAGACCCAGTACTTC
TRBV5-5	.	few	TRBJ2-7	CASSPGEGGREQYF	TGTGCCAGCAGCCCCGGGGAAGGAGGTCGCGAGCAGTACTTC
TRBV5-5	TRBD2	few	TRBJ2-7	CASSLDSGRYEQYF	TGTGCCAGCAGCTTGGATAGCGGGAGATACGAGCAGTACTTC
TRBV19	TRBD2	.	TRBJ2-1	CASSPRLGREAREQFF	TGTGCCAGTAGTCCCCGCCTGGGGCGGGAGGCTCGGGAGCAGTTCTTC
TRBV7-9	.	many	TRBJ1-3	CASSEWTDSGNTIYF	TGTGCCAGCAGCGAATGGACAGACTCTGGAAACACCATATATTTT
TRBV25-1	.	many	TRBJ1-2	CASSRDQSYTF	TGTGCCAGCAGTCGCGACCAAAGCTACACCTTC
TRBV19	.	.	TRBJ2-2	CASSIVAGTGELFF	TGTGCCAGTAGTATAGTGGCGGGCACCGGGGAGCTGTTTTTT
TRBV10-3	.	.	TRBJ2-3	CAISEDRRLGTQYF	TGTGCCATCAGTGAAGACAGGAGGTTGGGTACGCAGTATTTT